This record looks at one T cell receptor beta chain sequence and its context. The record originates from a study of blood T cell repertoires in COVID-19. Turning to the study itself: Donors in the United States, Italy and Spain gave samples during acute or convalescent COVID-19. In each case, the material was cDNA or gDNA derived from T cells, B-cell-depleted T cells, or PBMCs.

V trimming: 4 bases; J trimming: 5 bases; junction bases outside the gene matches: 11. The CDR3 is 17 residues long. Germline CDR1 is SGHNT and CDR2 is YYREEE (reference sequence). In the original processing: Amplification of reference gene primers was used by the study to estimate nucleated cell counts. The table came from immunoSEQ multiplex PCR; TCRdb's copy has only in-frame clones and leaves some out. V and J calls and clone size are as listed in that table; D and trimming were resolved from the DNA. The table has roughly 70,000 clones, 70% to 90% seen once. This TCR was recovered from a woman aged 80 or older with active COVID-19. Sequencing input: peripheral blood. V usage is TRBV5-4 and J usage is TRBJ2-3; TRBD2 matches 12 bases. The CDR3 region is CASSAPGTSGLGDTQYF. CDR3 DNA sequence: TGTGCCAGCAGCGCACCGGGGACTAGCGGGCTTGGAGATACGCAGTATTTT.